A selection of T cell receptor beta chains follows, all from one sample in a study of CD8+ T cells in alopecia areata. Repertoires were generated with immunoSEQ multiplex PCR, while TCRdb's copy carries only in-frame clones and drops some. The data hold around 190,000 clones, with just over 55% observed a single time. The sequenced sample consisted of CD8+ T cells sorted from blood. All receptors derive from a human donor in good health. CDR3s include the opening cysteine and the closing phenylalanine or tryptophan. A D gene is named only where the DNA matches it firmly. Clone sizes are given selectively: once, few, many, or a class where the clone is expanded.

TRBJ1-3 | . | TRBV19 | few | TGTGCCAGTAGCCCGGGGGGTGCCTCTGGAAACACCATATATTTT | CASSPGGASGNTIYF
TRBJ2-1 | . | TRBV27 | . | TGTGCCAGCAGTTTATCGGGGGATGAGCAGTTCTTC | CASSLSGDEQFF
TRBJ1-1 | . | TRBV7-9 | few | TGTGCCAGCGGTTACAGGGTGCCTGAAGCTTTCTTT | CASGYRVPEAFF
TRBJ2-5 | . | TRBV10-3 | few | TGTGCCATCAGTGAGTCGCTCGGATTGGCCGTCCAAGAGACCCAGTACTTC | CAISESLGLAVQETQYF
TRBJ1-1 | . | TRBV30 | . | TGTGCCTGGAGTGTAGTGGGAGGTGAAGCTTTCTTT | CAWSVVGGEAFF
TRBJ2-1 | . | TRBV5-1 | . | TGCGCCAGCAGCTTGGCCAGATCTGGGTACTACAATGAGCAGTTCTTC | CASSLARSGYYNEQFF
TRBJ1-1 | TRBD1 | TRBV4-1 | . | TGCGCCAGCAGCCAAGAAGGACAGGGGGCTTTCTTT | CASSQEGQGAFF
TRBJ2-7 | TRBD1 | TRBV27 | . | TGTGCCAGCAGCCCAGACAGGGGCACATCCTACGAGCAGTACTTC | CASSPDRGTSYEQYF
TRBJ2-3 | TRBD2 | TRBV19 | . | TGTGCCAGTAGTATCCAAGCGGGGGGCACAGATACGCAGTATTTT | CASSIQAGGTDTQYF
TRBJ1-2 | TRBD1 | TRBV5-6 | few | TGTGCCAGCACCGGGACAGGGAGCTATGGCTACACCTTC | CASTGTGSYGYTF
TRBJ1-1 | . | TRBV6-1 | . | TGTGCCAGCAGTGATGGCAGGGGCCTGAACACTGAAGCTTTCTTT | CASSDGRGLNTEAFF
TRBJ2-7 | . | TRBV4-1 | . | TGCGCCAGCAGCCCGACAGAGCCCTCCTACGAGCAGTACTTC | CASSPTEPSYEQYF
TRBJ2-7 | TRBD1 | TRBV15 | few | TGTGCCACCCAGCGGGACAGGGGGATACACGAGCAGTACTTC | CATQRDRGIHEQYF
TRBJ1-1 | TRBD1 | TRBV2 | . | TGTGCCAGCAGTGGAGGACAGGGATTCACTGAAGCTTTCTTT | CASSGGQGFTEAFF
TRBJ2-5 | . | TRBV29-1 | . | TGCAGCGTTGAAGGGACCATTCCGGGGCGGGCAGAGACCCAGTACTTC | CSVEGTIPGRAETQYF
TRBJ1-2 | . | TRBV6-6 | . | TGTGCCAGCAGTTACACGGAGTACATAGCTAACTATGGCTACACCTTC | CASSYTEYIANYGYTF
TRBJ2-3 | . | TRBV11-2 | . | TGTGCCAGCAGCTTAGAGGCCCTAGCAGGAGATACGCAGTATTTT | CASSLEALAGDTQYF
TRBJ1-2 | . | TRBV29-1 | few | TGCAGCGTCGGGGGGGGGACGTTGGACTATGGCTACACCTTC | CSVGGGTLDYGYTF
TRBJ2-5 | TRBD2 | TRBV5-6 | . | TGTGCCAGCAGCTTGACTAGCGGGGGGGCCGCGACCCAGTACTTC | CASSLTSGGAATQYF
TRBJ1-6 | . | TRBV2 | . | TGTGCCAGCAGTGAATTGGGACACGGAAATTCACCCCTCCACTTT | CASSELGHGNSPLHF
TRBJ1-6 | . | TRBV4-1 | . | TGCGCCAGCAGCCAGGGGAATTCACCCCTCCACTTT | CASSQGNSPLHF
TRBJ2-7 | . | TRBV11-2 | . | TGTGCCAGCAGCCCATTCGGGAGCAAGGACTACGAGCAGTACTTC | CASSPFGSKDYEQYF
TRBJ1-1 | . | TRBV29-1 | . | TGCAGCGTTCCTGGACTGGGCACTGAAGCTTTCTTT | CSVPGLGTEAFF
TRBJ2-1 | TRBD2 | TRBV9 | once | TGTGCCAGCAGCGTAGATGGTAGCGGGGGGGATGAGCAGTTCTTC | CASSVDGSGGDEQFF
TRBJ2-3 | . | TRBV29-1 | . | TGCAGCGTTGAACTCTCAGATGAGGATATTGCAGATACGCAGTATTTT | CSVELSDEDIADTQYF
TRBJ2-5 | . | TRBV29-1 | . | TGCAGCGTAGATATCGGACAAGGAGAGACCCAGTACTTC | CSVDIGQGETQYF
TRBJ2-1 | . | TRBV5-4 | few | TGTGCCAGCAGCTTAGGGGACATTGACAATGAGCAGTTCTTC | CASSLGDIDNEQFF
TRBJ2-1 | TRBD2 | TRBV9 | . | TGTGCCAGCAGCGATGCTAGCGGGGGGAGGACTGAGCAGTTCTTC | CASSDASGGRTEQFF
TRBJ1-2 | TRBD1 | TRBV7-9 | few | TGTGCCAGCAGCTATCGCCCTGGACAGGTCAGGGAGACGGGCTATGGCTACACCTTC | CASSYRPGQVRETGYGYTF
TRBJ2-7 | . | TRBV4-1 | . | TGCGCCAGCAGCCAGAGTACTGGAGGGGGCTACGAGCAGTACTTC | CASSQSTGGGYEQYF
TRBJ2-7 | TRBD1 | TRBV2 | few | TGTGCCAGCAGTCCCGGACAGGGTTTCCTCCACGAGCAGTACTTC | CASSPGQGFLHEQYF
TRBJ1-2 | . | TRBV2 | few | TGTGCCAGCAGTGAAGCGTGGGAGACAGGTGGCTACACCTTC | CASSEAWETGGYTF
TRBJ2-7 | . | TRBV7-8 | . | TGTGCCAGCAGCTTCCCAGGGCGCGACGAGCAGTACTTC | CASSFPGRDEQYF
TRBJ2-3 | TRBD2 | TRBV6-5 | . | TGTGCCAGCAGCCCAGGGACTAGCGCAGATACGCAGTATTTT | CASSPGTSADTQYF
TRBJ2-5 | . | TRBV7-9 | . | TGTGCCAGTGCCCCCTCGGAGACCCAGTACTTC | CASAPSETQYF
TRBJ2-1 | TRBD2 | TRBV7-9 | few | TGTGCCACCAGCCTCGGGGGGGCCAATGAGCAGTTCTTC | CATSLGGANEQFF
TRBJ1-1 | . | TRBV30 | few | TGTGCCTGGAACTATGGAAACGACATGAACACTGAAGCTTTCTTT | CAWNYGNDMNTEAFF
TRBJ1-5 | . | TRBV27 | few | TGTGCCAGCAGGAAGACTTATAGCAATCAGCCCCAGCATTTT | CASRKTYSNQPQHF
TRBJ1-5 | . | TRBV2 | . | TGTGCCAGCACCCCGGGCGGGGGAATCTGGGCCCAGCATTTT | CASTPGGGIWAQHF
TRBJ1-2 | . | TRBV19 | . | TGTGCCAGTAGCCCAGGGGCTTTCGGTGGCTACACCTTC | CASSPGAFGGYTF